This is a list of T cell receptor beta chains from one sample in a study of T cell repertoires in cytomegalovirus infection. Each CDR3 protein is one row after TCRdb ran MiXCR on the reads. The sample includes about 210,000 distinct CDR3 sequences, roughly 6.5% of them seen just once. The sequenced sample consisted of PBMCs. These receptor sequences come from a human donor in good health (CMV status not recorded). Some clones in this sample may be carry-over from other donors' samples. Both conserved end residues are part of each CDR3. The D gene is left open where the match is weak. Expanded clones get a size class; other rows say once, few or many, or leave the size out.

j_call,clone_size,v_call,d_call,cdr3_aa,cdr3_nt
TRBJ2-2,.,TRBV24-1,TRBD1,CATRAGTANTGELFF,TGTGCCACCCGAGCCGGGACAGCGAACACCGGGGAGCTGTTTTTT
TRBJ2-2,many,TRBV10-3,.,CATRPKDRTGELFF,TGTGCCACCCGGCCGAAGGACCGCACCGGGGAGCTGTTTTTT
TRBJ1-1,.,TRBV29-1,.,CSVVGSPVAEAFF,TGCAGCGTTGTGGGCAGCCCTGTTGCTGAAGCTTTCTTT
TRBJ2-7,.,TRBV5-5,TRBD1,CASSFQGAATKYF,TGTGCCAGCAGCTTCCAGGGGGCTGCGACCAAGTACTTC
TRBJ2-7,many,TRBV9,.,CASSVGPKDEQYF,TGTGCCAGCAGCGTGGGACCCAAGGACGAGCAGTACTTC
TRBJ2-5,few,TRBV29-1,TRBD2,CSGGGVGTQYF,TGCAGCGGGGGGGGGGTCGGGACCCAGTACTTC
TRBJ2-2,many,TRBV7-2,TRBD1,CASSYDRVNTGELFF,TGTGCCAGCAGCTATGACAGGGTGAACACCGGGGAGCTGTTTTTT
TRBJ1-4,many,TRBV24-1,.,CATSDSGDDEKLFF,TGTGCCACCAGTGATTCAGGGGATGACGAAAAACTGTTTTTT
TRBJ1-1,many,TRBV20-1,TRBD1,CSARATGAEAFF,TGCAGTGCTAGGGCCACAGGGGCTGAAGCTTTCTTT
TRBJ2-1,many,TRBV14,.,CASSQEKGPGNEQFF,TGTGCCAGCAGCCAAGAAAAAGGCCCGGGCAATGAGCAGTTCTTC
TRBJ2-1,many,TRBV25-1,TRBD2,CASSSAGGSINEQFF,TGTGCCAGCAGTTCCGCGGGGGGGAGTATCAATGAGCAGTTCTTC
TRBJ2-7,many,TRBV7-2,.,CASSSRAVEQYF,TGTGCCAGCAGCTCCAGGGCGGTTGAGCAGTACTTC
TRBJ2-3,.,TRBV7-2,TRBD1,CASSLFQQGAKDTQYF,TGTGCCAGCAGCTTATTTCAACAGGGGGCTAAAGATACGCAGTATTTT
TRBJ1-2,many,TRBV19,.,CASSSGTDRGYTF,TGTGCCAGTAGTTCGGGGACCGATAGGGGCTACACCTTC
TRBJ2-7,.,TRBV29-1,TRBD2,CSVVGGSSYEQYF,TGCAGCGTTGTAGGCGGGAGCTCCTACGAGCAGTACTTC
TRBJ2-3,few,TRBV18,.,CASSPRDNTDTQYF,TGTGCCAGCTCACCAAGGGACAACACAGATACGCAGTATTTT
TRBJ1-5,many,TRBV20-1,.,CSASQGRPNQPQHF,TGCAGTGCTAGCCAGGGTCGTCCCAATCAGCCCCAGCATTTT
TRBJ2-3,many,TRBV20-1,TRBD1,CSAWQQEWDRGRDTQYF,TGCAGTGCTTGGCAACAGGAATGGGACAGGGGGCGAGATACGCAGTATTTT
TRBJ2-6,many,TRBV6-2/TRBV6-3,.,CASRHSGSGANVLTF,TGTGCCAGCAGACACTCAGGGTCTGGGGCCAACGTCCTGACTTTC
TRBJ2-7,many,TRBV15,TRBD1,CATSSGTGTGGDEQYF,TGTGCCACCAGCAGTGGCACCGGGACAGGGGGCGACGAGCAGTACTTC
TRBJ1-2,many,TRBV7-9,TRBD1,CASSSPNRGRDGYTF,TGTGCCAGCAGCTCCCCCAACAGGGGGCGCGATGGCTACACCTTC
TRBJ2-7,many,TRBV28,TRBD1,CASRGSGTGRYEQYF,TGTGCCAGCAGGGGATCCGGGACAGGGAGGTACGAGCAGTACTTC
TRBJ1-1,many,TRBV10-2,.,CASSQPLTEAFF,TGCGCCAGCAGCCAGCCATTAACTGAAGCTTTCTTT
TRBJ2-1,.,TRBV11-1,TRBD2,CASSFAGGPDNEQFF,TGTGCCAGCAGCTTTGCGGGGGGCCCCGACAATGAGCAGTTCTTC
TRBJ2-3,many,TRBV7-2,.,CASSPQPPPTDTQYF,TGTGCCAGCAGCCCACAACCCCCTCCCACAGATACGCAGTATTTT
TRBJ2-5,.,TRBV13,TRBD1,CASSPDRVGETQYF,TGTGCCAGCAGCCCCGACAGGGTTGGGGAGACCCAGTACTTC
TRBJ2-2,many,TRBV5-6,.,CASSWSTGELFF,TGTGCCAGCAGCTGGAGCACCGGGGAGCTGTTTTTT
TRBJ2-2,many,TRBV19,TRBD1,CASSANRGSNTGELFF,TGTGCCAGTAGTGCTAACAGGGGTTCGAACACCGGGGAGCTGTTTTTT
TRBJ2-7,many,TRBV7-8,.,CASNPRRGGPSYEQYF,TGTGCCAGCAACCCCCGGCGAGGCGGACCCTCCTACGAGCAGTACTTC
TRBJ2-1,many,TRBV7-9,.,CASSPRFEGSSYNEQFF,TGTGCCAGCAGCCCTCGGTTCGAGGGAAGTAGCTACAATGAGCAGTTCTTC
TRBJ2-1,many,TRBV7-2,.,CASSLGRGRRNEQFF,TGTGCCAGCAGCTTAGGGAGGGGGCGCCGGAATGAGCAGTTCTTC
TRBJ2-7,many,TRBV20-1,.,CSARGPRGEQYF,TGCAGTGCTAGAGGACCAAGGGGTGAGCAGTACTTC
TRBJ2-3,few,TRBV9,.,CASSLRDNPTDTQYF,TGTGCCAGCAGCCTCCGGGACAACCCCACAGATACGCAGTATTTT
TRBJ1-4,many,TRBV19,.,CASIGSGNEKLFF,TGTGCCAGTATTGGCAGCGGGAATGAAAAACTGTTTTTT
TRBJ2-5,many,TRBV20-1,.,CSAGEEETQYF,TGCAGTGCCGGGGAGGAGGAGACCCAGTACTTC
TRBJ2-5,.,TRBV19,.,CASSINRVAETQYF,TGTGCCAGTAGTATCAACAGGGTAGCAGAGACCCAGTACTTC
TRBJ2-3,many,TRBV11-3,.,CASRLTSEGSDTQYF,TGTGCCAGCAGACTTACAAGCGAAGGTTCAGATACGCAGTATTTT
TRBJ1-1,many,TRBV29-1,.,CSVRGQPLTEAFF,TGCAGCGTTAGAGGGCAGCCTCTCACTGAAGCTTTCTTT
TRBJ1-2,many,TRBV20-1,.,CSAREGQNYGYTF,TGCAGTGCTAGGGAAGGACAGAACTATGGCTACACCTTC
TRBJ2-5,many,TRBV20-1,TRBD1,CSARDRVKGQGQTQYF,TGCAGTGCTAGAGATCGAGTAAAGGGACAGGGACAGACCCAGTACTTC
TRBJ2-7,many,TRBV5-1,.,CASSALTSEQYF,TGCGCCAGCAGCGCCTTAACTTCCGAGCAGTACTTC
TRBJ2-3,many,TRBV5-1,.,CASSYGTPRSDTQYF,TGCGCCAGCAGCTACGGGACCCCTCGCTCCGATACGCAGTATTTT
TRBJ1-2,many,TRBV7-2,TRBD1,CASSPPGQGANGYTF,TGTGCCAGCAGCCCTCCGGGACAGGGGGCGAATGGCTACACCTTC
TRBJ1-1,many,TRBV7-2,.,CASSQPGTNTEAFF,TGTGCCAGCAGCCAGCCCGGGACGAACACTGAAGCTTTCTTT
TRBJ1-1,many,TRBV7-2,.,CASSTPRDKQDTEAFF,TGTGCCAGCAGCACCCCCCGGGACAAGCAGGACACTGAAGCTTTCTTT
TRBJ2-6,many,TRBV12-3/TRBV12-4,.,CASSSETGISGANVLTF,TGTGCCAGCAGTTCCGAAACAGGGATCTCTGGGGCCAACGTCCTGACTTTC
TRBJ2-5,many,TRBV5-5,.,CASSLPGQETQYF,TGTGCCAGCAGCCTGCCGGGGCAAGAGACCCAGTACTTC
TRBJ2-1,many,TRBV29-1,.,CSVVGDEQFF,TGCAGCGTTGTCGGGGATGAGCAGTTCTTC
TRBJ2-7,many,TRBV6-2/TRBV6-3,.,CASSLRTGTYEQYF,TGTGCCAGCAGTCTCCGGACGGGAACCTACGAGCAGTACTTC
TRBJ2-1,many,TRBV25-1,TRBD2,CASTPGTTYNEQFF,TGTGCCAGCACCCCCGGGACTACCTACAATGAGCAGTTCTTC
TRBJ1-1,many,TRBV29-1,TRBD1,CSVEAGTGNTEAFF,TGCAGCGTTGAGGCCGGGACAGGGAACACTGAAGCTTTCTTT
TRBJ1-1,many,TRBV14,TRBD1,CASSPRTGVNTEAFF,TGTGCCAGCAGTCCTCGGACAGGGGTGAACACTGAAGCTTTCTTT
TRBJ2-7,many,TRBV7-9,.,CASSLDGTAAYEQYF,TGTGCCAGCAGCTTAGATGGGACGGCAGCCTACGAGCAGTACTTC
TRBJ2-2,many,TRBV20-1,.,CSAKPTGNTGELFF,TGCAGTGCTAAACCGACAGGCAACACCGGGGAGCTGTTTTTT